The sequence of this TCR beta chain was determined in a study of human T cells and chemical hapten exposure (dated by TCRdb to about 2021). Regarding the complete study: For sensitization, 2% DPC in acetone was applied to a roughly 2 cm by roughly 2 cm area of upper inner arm skin. Blood samples were taken from patients before sensitization (week 0) and at 2, 6 and about 24 weeks after DPC sensitization. Patch tests used Finn chambers with 0.01% DPC on the upper back, scored after 6 days by International Contact Dermatitis Research Group standards. In alopecia patients, the study followed how the peripheral blood TCR repertoire changed in vivo over primary and secondary sensitization to diphenylcyclopropenone (DPC), a hapten. Libraries were pooled for sequencing, and per-sample TCR yields varied mainly because of small differences in library volumes within the pool. The patient cohort, mostly female, included alopecia areata with under or over 50% scalp involvement, alopecia totalis and alopecia universalis. Weekly therapeutic DPC doses were additionally applied to the scalp of patients throughout the roughly 23-week study period. Around 30 alopecia patients provided blood for TCR sequencing at one to four time points (pre-sensitization, 2, 6 and 24 weeks). Broader findings and caveats from the paper: Patch test score was positively correlated with the number of PT1 expanded TCRs, with significance at thresholds 8, 16 and 32 but not at 4. Because every patient had alopecia, a presumed autoimmune disease, the patients' immune response might differ from that of healthy individuals. Expanded TCRs formed significantly more large CDR3 similarity clusters than pre-sensitization or healthy control sets, consistent with antigen-driven responses. The number of TCRs above 1 in 1000 frequency did not change with DPC sensitization; there was no evidence of global repertoire structure alterations. Repeated subsampling changed both the strength of the expansion versus patch-test correlation and the threshold at which that correlation became significant.

The CDR3 has 14 amino acids, counting the end cysteine and phenylalanine. Only the CDR3 portion is preserved as DNA: 42 bases, with reading frame beginning at the first base. Looking up the germline V gene yields CDR1 WSHSY and CDR2 SAAADI. V loses 6 bases at its end and J loses 3 bases; junction bases beyond the gene matches: 7. Reading the label with the study, this specimen's time point is: pre-sensitization, week 0. The label giving this sample's treatment or condition can be read as: therapeutic diphenylcyclopropenone sensitization with weekly scalp DPC. Blood at each patch-test visit was drawn before the patch test was applied. To be eligible, patients had to be aged 18 to 70, diagnosed with alopecia and judged suitable for DPC therapy, while pregnant patients were excluded. Unfractionated whole blood was collected in Tempus Blood RNA tubes, and total RNA was extracted from that blood. Concerning this clonotype itself: Its antigen target is currently unknown. No quality values exist for individual bases; no much larger clone is one base distant.

The library was obtained by RACE. TCRdb shows the sequencer as NextSeq 500. Library preparation attached unique molecular identifiers to individual cDNA molecules for quantitative, reproducible TCR counting. Both TCR alpha and TCR beta chains were sequenced from each blood RNA sample. In the paper's pipeline: Samples had a median of roughly 91,000 TCRs, with a range from roughly 23,224 to 700,000. V, J and CDR3 annotation of the TCR reads was carried out using the Decombinator software suite. For the PS versus PT1 abundance plots, all samples were subsampled to the same number of TCRs (28,000). TCRs were defined as expanded if absent before sensitization and observed at least eight times at the 2-week time point. TCRdb reprocessing: public reads trimmed at Q25 with fastp, clones called with MiXCR, in-frame beta chains kept. Merged by CDR3 protein, the rows form single entries marked with the most common genes and DNA. The V and J calls here are based on TCRdb, not the publication. Within this sample are approximately 400,000 distinct CDR3 sequences, with about 5.1% of them counted one time only. The ten largest clones take up about 2.5% of the sample.

The sequence was obtained from a woman in her forties or fifties with alopecia areata. Some clones in this sample may be carry-over from other donors' samples. Recombination connected TRBV10-2 to TRBJ2-5; the central 7 bases match TRBD1. The sample in question was whole blood, obtained in connection with sensitization to the hapten diphenylcyclopropenone (DPC). The bases read TGCGCCAGCAGCATGACAGGGACCGAAGAGACCCAGTACTTC. This gives the protein CASSMTGTEETQYF.